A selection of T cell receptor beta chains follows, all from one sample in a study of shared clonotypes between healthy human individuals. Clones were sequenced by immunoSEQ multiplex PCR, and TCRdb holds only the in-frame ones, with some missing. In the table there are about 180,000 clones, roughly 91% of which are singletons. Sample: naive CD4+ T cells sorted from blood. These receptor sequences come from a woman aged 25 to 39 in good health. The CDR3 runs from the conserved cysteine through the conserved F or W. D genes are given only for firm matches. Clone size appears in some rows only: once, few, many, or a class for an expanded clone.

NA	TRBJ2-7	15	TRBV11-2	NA	CASSLNTGFSYEQYF	TGTGCCAGCAGCTTGAACACAGGGTTCTCCTACGAGCAGTACTTC
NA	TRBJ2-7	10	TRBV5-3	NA	CARSTAEQYF	TGTGCCAGAAGCACGGCCGAGCAGTACTTC
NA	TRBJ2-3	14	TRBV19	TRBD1	CASKEQGGTDTQYF	TGTGCCAGTAAAGAACAGGGGGGCACAGATACGCAGTATTTT
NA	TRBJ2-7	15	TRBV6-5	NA	CASSYSLGSSYEQYF	TGTGCCAGCAGTTACTCCCTAGGGAGCTCCTACGAGCAGTACTTC
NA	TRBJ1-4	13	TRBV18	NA	CASSPQGGEKLFF	TGTGCCAGCTCACCACAGGGAGGAGAAAAACTGTTTTTT
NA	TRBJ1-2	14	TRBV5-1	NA	CASSLGARGNGYTF	TGCGCCAGCAGCTTGGGAGCCAGGGGTAATGGCTACACCTTC
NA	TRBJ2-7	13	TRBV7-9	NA	CASTLSGANEQYF	TGTGCCAGCACCTTATCAGGGGCCAACGAGCAGTACTTC
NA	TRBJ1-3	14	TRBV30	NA	CAWSQQRNGNTIYF	TGTGCCTGGAGCCAACAGAGAAATGGAAACACCATATATTTT
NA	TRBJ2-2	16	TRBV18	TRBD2	CASSQGLAGETGELFF	TGTGCCAGCTCTCAAGGACTAGCGGGAGAAACCGGGGAGCTGTTTTTT
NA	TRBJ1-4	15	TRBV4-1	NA	CASSQDARTNEKLFF	TGCGCCAGCAGCCAAGATGCGAGAACTAATGAAAAACTGTTTTTT
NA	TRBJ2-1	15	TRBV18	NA	CASSPLEGIGNEQFF	TGTGCCAGCTCACCACTGGAGGGTATTGGGAATGAGCAGTTCTTC
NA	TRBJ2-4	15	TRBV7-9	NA	CASSLADLPGIIQYF	TGTGCCAGCAGCTTAGCAGACCTCCCGGGGATCATTCAGTACTTC
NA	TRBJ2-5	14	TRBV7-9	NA	CASSLGRHQETQYF	TGTGCCAGCAGCCTGGGACGCCACCAAGAGACCCAGTACTTC
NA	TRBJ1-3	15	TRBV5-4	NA	CASSLAGAVGNTIYF	TGTGCCAGCAGCTTGGCCGGGGCAGTGGGCAACACCATATATTTT
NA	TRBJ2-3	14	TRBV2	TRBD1	CASRRDRSTDTQYF	TGTGCCAGCAGGAGGGACAGGTCCACAGATACGCAGTATTTT
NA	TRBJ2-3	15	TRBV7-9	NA	CASLERGRGTDTQYF	TGTGCCAGCTTGGAGAGGGGACGGGGAACAGATACGCAGTATTTT
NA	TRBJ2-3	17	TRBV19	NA	CASSFGNRRRVTDTQYF	TGTGCCAGTAGTTTCGGAAACAGGCGCCGGGTCACAGATACGCAGTATTTT
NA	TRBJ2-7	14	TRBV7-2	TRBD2	CASSRTSGRYEQYF	TGTGCCAGCAGCCGTACTAGCGGCCGCTACGAGCAGTACTTC
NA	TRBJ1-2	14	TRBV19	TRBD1	CASNPTGTNYGYTF	TGTGCCAGTAACCCGACAGGGACTAACTATGGCTACACCTTC
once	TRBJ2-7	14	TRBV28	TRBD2	CATERTSGSHEQYF	TGTGCCACCGAACGGACTAGCGGGAGCCACGAGCAGTACTTC
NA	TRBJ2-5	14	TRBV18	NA	CASSPMAKGETQYF	TGTGCCAGCTCACCAATGGCAAAAGGGGAGACCCAGTACTTC
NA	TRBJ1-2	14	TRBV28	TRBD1	CASSPGTGDYGYTF	TGTGCCAGCAGTCCAGGGACAGGGGACTATGGCTACACCTTC
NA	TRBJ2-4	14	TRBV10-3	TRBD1	CAISENGAGGGWYF	TGTGCCATCAGTGAAAACGGTGCAGGGGGTGGGTGGTACTTC
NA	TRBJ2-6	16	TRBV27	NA	CASSARLTPGANVLTF	TGTGCCAGCAGTGCCAGACTAACCCCTGGGGCCAACGTCCTGACTTTC